This is a list of T cell receptor beta chains from one sample in a study of neoadjuvant anti-PD-1 for oral cavity cancer. Sequencing was performed with immunoSEQ multiplex PCR; in TCRdb, only in-frame clones are kept and a portion is missing. The sample carries approximately 12,000 clones, around 56% recorded once. The source material was tumor tissue, sampled before nivolumab (anti-PD-1) treatment. The source of these receptors is a person aged 35 to 85 with oral cavity squamous cell carcinoma. The CDR3 runs from the conserved cysteine through the conserved F or W. The D gene is left open where the match is weak. Where a row states a size, it is once, few, many or the class of an expanded clone; other rows omit it.

J gene,V gene,D gene,clone size,CDR3 DNA,CDR3 protein
TRBJ2-1,TRBV9,TRBD2,once,TGTGCCAGCAGCGCCCAGCGGGAGGGCGTGGGTGAGCAGTTCTTC,CASSAQREGVGEQFF
TRBJ2-1,TRBV2,TRBD2,few,TGTGCCAGCGGGCTAGCGGGAGTTTCTGAGCAGTTCTTC,CASGLAGVSEQFF
TRBJ2-1,TRBV15,TRBD1,few,TGTGCCACCAGCAGATCCAAATGGACAGGGAACAATGAGCAGTTCTTC,CATSRSKWTGNNEQFF
TRBJ1-1,TRBV30,TRBD1,.,TGTGCCTGGAGTGTGGTCGGGACAGGGACGAACACTGAAGCTTTCTTT,CAWSVVGTGTNTEAFF
TRBJ2-3,TRBV6-5,.,.,TGTGCCAGCAGTTACTCGAACCCTACCCCGCAGTATTTT,CASSYSNPTPQYF
TRBJ2-7,TRBV7-9,TRBD1,.,TGTGCCAGCAGCTCCACCCGGGACAGAGGGAGCGAGCAGTACTTC,CASSSTRDRGSEQYF
TRBJ1-2,TRBV30,.,medium-sized,TGTGCCTGGAGTGTAGGTCTTGGGATCGGCTACACCTTC,CAWSVGLGIGYTF
TRBJ2-2,TRBV5-1,.,.,TGCGCCAGCAGTACGGACGGGGAGCTGTTTTTT,CASSTDGELFF
TRBJ2-2,TRBV28,TRBD2,.,TGTGCCAGCAGTCTATTAGCGGGAAACGCCGGGGAGCTGTTTTTT,CASSLLAGNAGELFF
TRBJ2-1,TRBV28,TRBD2,medium-sized,TGTGCCAGCAGTTTCCGGGGACTAGCGGGAGAGGATGAGCAGTTCTTC,CASSFRGLAGEDEQFF
TRBJ1-4,TRBV7-9,TRBD1,.,TGTGCCAGCAGCTCTGGGGACAGCGAAAAACTGTTTTTT,CASSSGDSEKLFF